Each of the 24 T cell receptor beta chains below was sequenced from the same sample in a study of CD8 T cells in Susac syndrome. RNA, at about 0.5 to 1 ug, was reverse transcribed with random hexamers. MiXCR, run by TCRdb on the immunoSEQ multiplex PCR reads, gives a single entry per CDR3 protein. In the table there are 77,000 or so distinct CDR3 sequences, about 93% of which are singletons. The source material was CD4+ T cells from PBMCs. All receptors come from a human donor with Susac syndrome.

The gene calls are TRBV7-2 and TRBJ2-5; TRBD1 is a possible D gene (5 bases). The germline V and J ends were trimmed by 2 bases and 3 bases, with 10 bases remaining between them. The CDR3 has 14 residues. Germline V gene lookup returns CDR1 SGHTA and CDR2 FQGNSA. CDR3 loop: CASSLTGPKETQYF. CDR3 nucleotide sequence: TGTGCCAGCAGCTTAACAGGTCCGAAAGAGACCCAGTACTTC. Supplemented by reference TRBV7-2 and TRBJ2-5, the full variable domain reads GAGVSQSPSNKVTEKGKDVELRCDPISGHTALYWYRQSLGQGLEFLIYFQGNSAPDKSGLPSDRFSAERTGGSVSTLTIQRTQQEDSAVYLCASSLTGPKETQYFGPGTRLLVL.

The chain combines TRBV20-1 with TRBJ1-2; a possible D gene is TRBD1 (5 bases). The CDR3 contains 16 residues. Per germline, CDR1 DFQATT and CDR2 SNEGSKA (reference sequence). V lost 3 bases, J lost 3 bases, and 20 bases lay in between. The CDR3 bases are TGCAGTGCTAGTAATCTACAGCCCCTGGGGGACTATGGCTACACCTTC. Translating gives CSASNLQPLGDYGYTF.

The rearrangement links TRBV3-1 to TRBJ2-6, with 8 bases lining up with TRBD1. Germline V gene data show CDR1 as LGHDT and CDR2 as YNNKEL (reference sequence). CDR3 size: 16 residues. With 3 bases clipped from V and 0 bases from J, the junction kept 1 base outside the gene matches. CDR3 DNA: TGTGCCAGCAGCCAGGACAGGGTCTCTGGGGCCAACGTCCTGACTTTC. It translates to CASSQDRVSGANVLTF.

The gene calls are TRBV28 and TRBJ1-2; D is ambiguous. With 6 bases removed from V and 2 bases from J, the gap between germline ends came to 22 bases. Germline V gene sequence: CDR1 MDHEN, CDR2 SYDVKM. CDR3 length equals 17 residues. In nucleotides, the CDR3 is TGTGCCAGCAGCGTCACATTGGGGAGCAGATTCAACTATGGCTACACCTTC. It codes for CASSVTLGSRFNYGYTF.

CDR3 DNA: TGCGCCAGCAGTCAAACAGGGACCGAGCTGTTTTTT. Translating it yields CASSQTGTELFF. The chain is built from TRBV23-1 and TRBJ2-2, with D maybe TRBD1 (6 bases). TRBV23-1 carries the ORF label, with uncertain function. The CDR3 loop spans 12 amino acids. Deletions cut 2 bases from V and 11 bases from J, with 9 bases between.

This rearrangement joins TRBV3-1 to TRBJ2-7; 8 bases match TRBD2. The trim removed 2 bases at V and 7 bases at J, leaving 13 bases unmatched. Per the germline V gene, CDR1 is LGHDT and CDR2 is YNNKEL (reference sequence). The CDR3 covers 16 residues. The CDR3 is CASSQWSGGEGREQYF. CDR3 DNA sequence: TGTGCCAGCAGCCAATGGAGCGGGGGTGAGGGAAGGGAGCAGTACTTC.

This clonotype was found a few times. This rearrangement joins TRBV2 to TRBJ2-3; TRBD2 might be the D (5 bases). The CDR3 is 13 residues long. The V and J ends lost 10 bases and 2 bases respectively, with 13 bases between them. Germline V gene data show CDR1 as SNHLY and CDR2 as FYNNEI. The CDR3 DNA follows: TGTGCCACAGCACGACTATACACAGATACGCAGTATTTT. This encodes CATARLYTDTQYF.

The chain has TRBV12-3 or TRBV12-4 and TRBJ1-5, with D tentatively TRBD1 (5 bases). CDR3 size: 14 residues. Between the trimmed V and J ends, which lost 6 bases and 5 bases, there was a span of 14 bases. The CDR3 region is CASSVFRVDQPQHF. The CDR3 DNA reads TGTGCCAGCAGCGTTTTCAGGGTAGATCAGCCCCAGCATTTT.

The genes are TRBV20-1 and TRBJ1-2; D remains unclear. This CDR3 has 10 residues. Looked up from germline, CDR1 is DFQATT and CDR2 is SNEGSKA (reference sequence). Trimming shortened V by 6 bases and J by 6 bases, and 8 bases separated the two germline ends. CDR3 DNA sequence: TGCAGTGCCTCGGAAGATGGCTACACCTTC. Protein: CSASEDGYTF.

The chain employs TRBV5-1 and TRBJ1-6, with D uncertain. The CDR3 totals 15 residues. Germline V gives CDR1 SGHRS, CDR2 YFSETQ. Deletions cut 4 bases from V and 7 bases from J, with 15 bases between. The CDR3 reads CASSRTWGRNSPLHF. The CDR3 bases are TGCGCCAGCAGCCGGACGTGGGGAAGAAATTCACCCCTCCACTTT.

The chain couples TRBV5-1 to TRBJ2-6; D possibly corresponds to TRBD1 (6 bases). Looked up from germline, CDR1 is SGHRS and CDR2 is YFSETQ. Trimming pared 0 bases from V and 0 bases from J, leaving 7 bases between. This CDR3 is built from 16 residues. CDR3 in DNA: TGCGCCAGCAGCTTGGCCAGGGGCTCTGGGGCCAACGTCCTGACTTTC. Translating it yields CASSLARGSGANVLTF.

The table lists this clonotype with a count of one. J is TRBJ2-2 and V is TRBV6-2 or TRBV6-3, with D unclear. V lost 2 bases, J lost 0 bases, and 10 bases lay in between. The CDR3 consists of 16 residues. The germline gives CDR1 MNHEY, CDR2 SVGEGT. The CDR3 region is CASSYDASSNTGELFF. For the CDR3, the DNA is TGTGCCAGCAGTTACGACGCGTCTTCGAACACCGGGGAGCTGTTTTTT.

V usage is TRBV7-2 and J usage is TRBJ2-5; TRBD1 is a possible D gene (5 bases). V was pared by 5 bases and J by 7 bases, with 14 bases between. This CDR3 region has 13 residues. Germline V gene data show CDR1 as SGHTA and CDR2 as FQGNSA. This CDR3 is CASSPETALTQYF. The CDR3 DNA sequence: TGTGCCAGCAGCCCAGAGACAGCGTTGACCCAGTACTTC.

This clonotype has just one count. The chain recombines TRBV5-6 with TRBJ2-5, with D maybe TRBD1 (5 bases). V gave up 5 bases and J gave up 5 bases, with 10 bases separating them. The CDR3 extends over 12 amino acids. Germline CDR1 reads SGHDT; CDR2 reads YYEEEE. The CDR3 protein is CASSFGAETQYF. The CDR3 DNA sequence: TGTGCCAGCAGTTTTGGGGCGGAGACCCAGTACTTC.

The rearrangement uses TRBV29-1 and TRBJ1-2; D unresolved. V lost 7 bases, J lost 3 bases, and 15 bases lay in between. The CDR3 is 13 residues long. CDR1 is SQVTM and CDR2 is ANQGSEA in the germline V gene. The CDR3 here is CSAAPSGDYGYTF. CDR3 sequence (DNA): TGCAGCGCTGCCCCTAGCGGGGACTATGGCTACACCTTC.

The CDR3 DNA reads as TGTGCCACCCACCCCCGGGACAGAGACTACGAGCAGTACTTC. Translated, it gives CATHPRDRDYEQYF. The rearrangement joins TRBV28 to TRBJ2-7, with TRBD1 identical over 7 bases. J was trimmed by 3 bases and V by 10 bases; bases with no gene match: 12. The CDR3 covers 14 residues. Germline V gene lookup returns CDR1 MDHEN and CDR2 SYDVKM. Looking up the rest from reference TRBV28 and TRBJ2-7 gives the full variable domain: DVKVTQSSRYLVKRTGEKVFLECVQDMDHENMFWYRQDPGLGLRLIYFSYDVKMKEKGDIPEGYSVSREKKERFSLILESASTNQTSMYLCATHPRDRDYEQYFGPGTRLTVT.

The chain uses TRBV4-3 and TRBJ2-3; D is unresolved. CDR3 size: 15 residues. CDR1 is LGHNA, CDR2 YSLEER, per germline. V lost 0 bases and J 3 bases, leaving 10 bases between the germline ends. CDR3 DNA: TGCGCCAGCAGCCAAGAGGGCTCCCGAACAGATACGCAGTATTTT. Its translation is CASSQEGSRTDTQYF.

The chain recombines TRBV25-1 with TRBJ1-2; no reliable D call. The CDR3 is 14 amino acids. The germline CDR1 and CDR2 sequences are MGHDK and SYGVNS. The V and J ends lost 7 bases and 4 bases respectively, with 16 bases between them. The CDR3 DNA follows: TGTGCCAGCATGGGCCCCCTACCCGCCTATGGCTACACCTTC. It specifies CASMGPLPAYGYTF.

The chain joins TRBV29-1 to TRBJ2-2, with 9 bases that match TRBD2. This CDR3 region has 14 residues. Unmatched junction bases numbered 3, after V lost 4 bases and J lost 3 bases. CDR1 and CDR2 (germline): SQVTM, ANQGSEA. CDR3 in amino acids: CSVGGRGYTGELFF. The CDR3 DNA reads TGCAGCGTTGGCGGGAGGGGGTACACCGGGGAGCTGTTTTTT.

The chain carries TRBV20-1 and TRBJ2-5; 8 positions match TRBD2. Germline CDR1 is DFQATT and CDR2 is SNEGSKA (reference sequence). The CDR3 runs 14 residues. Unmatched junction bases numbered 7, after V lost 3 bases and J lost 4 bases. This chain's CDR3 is CSARGGGGSETQYF. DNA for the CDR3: TGCAGTGCTAGGGGCGGCGGGGGGTCAGAGACCCAGTACTTC.

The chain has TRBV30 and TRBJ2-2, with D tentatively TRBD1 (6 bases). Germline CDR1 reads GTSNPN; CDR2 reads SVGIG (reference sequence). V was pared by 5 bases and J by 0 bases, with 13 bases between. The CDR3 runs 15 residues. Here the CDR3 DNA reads TGTGCCTGGGCGACGACAGGACCGAACACCGGGGAGCTGTTTTTT. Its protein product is CAWATTGPNTGELFF.

This CDR3 reads CASSQVGQGLPSAKNIQYF. CDR3 coding DNA: TGTGCCAGCAGCCAAGTGGGACAGGGGCTTCCTTCGGCCAAAAACATTCAGTACTTC. This chain links TRBV14 with TRBJ2-4; 10 bases match TRBD1. The CDR3 runs 19 residues. Trimming removed 1 base from V and 1 base from J; junction bases left unmatched: 10. Per germline, CDR1 SGHDN and CDR2 FVKESK.

Here the CDR3 DNA reads TGTGCCACAAGCGAGGGAGGACTGAACTATGGCTACACCTTC. Amino acid sequence: CATSEGGLNYGYTF. This rearrangement joins TRBV24-1 to TRBJ1-2, with D unclear. CDR1 is KGHDR, CDR2 SFDVKD, per germline. Between the trimmed V and J ends, which lost 10 bases and 2 bases, there was a span of 16 bases. The CDR3 totals 14 residues.

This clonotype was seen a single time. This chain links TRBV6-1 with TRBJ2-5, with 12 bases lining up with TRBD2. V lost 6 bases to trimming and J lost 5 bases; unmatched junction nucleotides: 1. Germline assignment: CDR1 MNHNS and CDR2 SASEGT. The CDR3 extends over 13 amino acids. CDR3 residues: CASSLAGGETQYF. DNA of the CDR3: TGTGCCAGCAGCCTAGCGGGGGGGGAGACCCAGTACTTC.